A selection of T cell receptor beta chains follows, all from one sample in a study of blood T cell repertoires in COVID-19. TCRdb's table, derived via immunoSEQ multiplex PCR, lists solely in-frame clones and lacks some. The profile covers 120,000 or so clones, with roughly four fifths appearing a single time and 4% to 5.5% taken by the ten largest. The sequenced material came from peripheral blood. The receptors were sampled from a woman in her 70s with acute or convalescent COVID-19. The CDR3 runs from the conserved cysteine through the conserved F or W. Fields, in order: J gene, clone size, V gene, D gene, CDR3 protein, CDR3 DNA. The D gene is left open where the match is weak. Expanded clones are given a class, and other clones once, few, many or no size at all.

>TRBJ1-1|NA|TRBV19|NA
CASKIRTNTEAFF
TGTGCCAGTAAAATCAGGACAAACACTGAAGCTTTCTTT
>TRBJ2-1|NA|TRBV5-1|NA
CASSLDSFSEQFF
TGCGCCAGCAGCTTGGACTCCTTTAGTGAGCAGTTCTTC
>TRBJ1-1|NA|TRBV7-9|TRBD1
CASSPTGGGTRMNTEAFF
TGTGCCAGCAGCCCGACAGGGGGCGGGACGAGAATGAACACTGAAGCTTTCTTT
>TRBJ2-5|NA|TRBV6-1|TRBD2
CASSQSGGQETQYF
TGTGCCAGCAGTCAAAGCGGGGGTCAAGAGACCCAGTACTTC
>TRBJ1-1|NA|TRBV30|NA
CAWDRLNTEAFF
TGTGCCTGGGACAGGCTGAACACTGAAGCTTTCTTT
>TRBJ1-4|NA|TRBV5-4|NA
CASSLESGEKLFF
TGTGCCAGCAGCTTGGAGTCAGGGGAAAAACTGTTTTTT
>TRBJ1-4|NA|TRBV18|NA
CASSPSRGSNEKLFF
TGTGCCAGCTCACCCTCGAGGGGGTCTAATGAAAAACTGTTTTTT
>TRBJ2-1|once|TRBV5-1|NA
CASQRDGGSYNEQFF
TGCGCCAGCCAACGCGACGGGGGCTCCTACAATGAGCAGTTCTTC
>TRBJ2-1|NA|TRBV11-3|NA
CASSSGRNEQFF
TGTGCCAGCAGCTCCGGTCGCAATGAGCAGTTCTTC
>TRBJ2-2|NA|TRBV7-3|NA
CASSLTRHGATGELFF
TGTGCCAGCAGCTTAACGAGGCATGGGGCCACCGGGGAGCTGTTTTTT
>TRBJ1-2|NA|TRBV19|TRBD1
CASSISGQGARGYGYTF
TGTGCCAGTAGTATCTCGGGACAGGGGGCGAGGGGCTATGGCTACACCTTC
>TRBJ2-3|NA|TRBV4-3|NA
CASSQERVRTDTQYF
TGCGCCAGCAGCCAAGAGAGGGTAAGGACAGATACGCAGTATTTT
>TRBJ1-5|NA|TRBV19|TRBD1
CASSNRQGNSNQPQHF
TGTGCCAGTAGTAACCGACAGGGTAATAGCAATCAGCCCCAGCATTTT
>TRBJ1-1|NA|TRBV18|TRBD1
CASSTLSGTDLNTEAFF
TGTGCCAGCTCAACTCTTTCCGGGACAGACTTGAACACTGAAGCTTTCTTT
>TRBJ1-5|once|TRBV6-1|NA
CASSSIGGNQPQHF
TGTGCCAGCAGTTCGATCGGGGGTAATCAGCCCCAGCATTTT
>TRBJ1-6|NA|TRBV2|NA
CASFKDSGIGSPLHF
TGTGCCAGCTTCAAGGACTCGGGGATTGGCTCACCCCTCCACTTT
>TRBJ2-1|NA|TRBV11-3|TRBD2
CASSLGPAAGGDNEQFF
TGTGCCAGCAGCTTAGGCCCCGCAGCGGGGGGAGACAATGAGCAGTTCTTC
>TRBJ1-1|NA|TRBV27|NA
CASSFSGMNTEAFF
TGTGCCAGCAGTTTTTCAGGAATGAACACTGAAGCTTTCTTT
>TRBJ2-5|NA|TRBV11-3|TRBD2
CASSYSGGQETQYF
TGTGCCAGCAGCTATAGCGGGGGGCAAGAGACCCAGTACTTC
>TRBJ1-3|few|TRBV18|NA
CASSPMSGTGNTIYF
TGTGCCAGCTCACCAATGAGCGGAACTGGAAACACCATATATTTT
>TRBJ1-5|NA|TRBV6-1|NA
CASSEDPGYGQPQHF
TGTGCCAGCAGTGAAGATCCAGGGTATGGTCAGCCCCAGCATTTT
>TRBJ2-7|NA|TRBV7-9|NA
CASSLEGASGYEQYF
TGTGCCAGCAGCTTAGAGGGGGCTAGCGGGTACGAGCAGTACTTC
>TRBJ1-2|NA|TRBV3-1/TRBV3-2|NA
CASSQDSGVFVGYTF
TGTGCCAGCAGCCAAGATTCGGGGGTTTTTGTGGGCTACACCTTC
>TRBJ1-1|NA|TRBV11-2|NA
CASSFHSLNTEAFF
TGTGCCAGCAGCTTTCATAGCTTGAACACTGAAGCTTTCTTT
>TRBJ1-2|NA|TRBV7-2|NA
CASSPSTGQNGYTF
TGTGCCAGCAGTCCTTCAACGGGACAAAATGGCTACACCTTC
>TRBJ2-5|NA|TRBV11-2|TRBD1
CASSLARTGRETQYF
TGTGCCAGCAGCTTAGCCCGGACAGGGAGGGAGACCCAGTACTTC
>TRBJ1-1|NA|TRBV30|NA
CAWSVPGRGNTEAFF
TGTGCCTGGAGTGTACCCGGGCGGGGAAACACTGAAGCTTTCTTT
>TRBJ2-5|NA|TRBV7-2|TRBD1
CASSPGQGGETQYF
TGTGCCAGCAGCCCGGGACAGGGAGGGGAGACCCAGTACTTC
>TRBJ1-6|NA|TRBV10-2|NA
CASSESQQGNSPLHF
TGCGCCAGCAGTGAGTCGCAACAGGGTAATTCACCCCTCCACTTT
>TRBJ1-1|NA|TRBV19|NA
CASSIGSGAGEAFF
TGTGCCAGTAGTATAGGTTCAGGGGCCGGTGAAGCTTTCTTT
>TRBJ2-5|NA|TRBV2|NA
CASRGGEETQYF
TGTGCCAGCAGAGGAGGGGAAGAGACCCAGTACTTC
>TRBJ1-2|few|TRBV6-1|NA
CASSDNKNYGYTF
TGTGCCAGCAGTGATAACAAGAACTATGGCTACACCTTC
>TRBJ2-1|few|TRBV7-2|TRBD2
CASRQSSGGPYNEQFF
TGTGCCAGCAGACAGTCTAGCGGGGGGCCCTACAATGAGCAGTTCTTC
>TRBJ1-1|NA|TRBV15|NA
CATSRDGGGTSEAFF
TGTGCCACCAGCAGAGATGGGGGGGGGACCTCTGAAGCTTTCTTT
>TRBJ2-2|NA|TRBV30|TRBD1
CAWSVGQGATGELFF
TGTGCCTGGAGTGTAGGGCAGGGGGCCACCGGGGAGCTGTTTTTT
>TRBJ1-2|NA|TRBV29-1|NA
CSADGVGSYGYTF
TGCAGCGCCGACGGGGTTGGTAGCTATGGCTACACCTTC
>TRBJ1-5|NA|TRBV24-1|NA
CATSDLGQVRYSNQPQHF
TGTGCCACCAGTGATCTAGGACAAGTACGGTATAGCAATCAGCCCCAGCATTTT
>TRBJ2-7|NA|TRBV2|NA
CASSEERGFYEQYF
TGTGCCAGCAGTGAGGAAAGGGGGTTCTACGAGCAGTACTTC
>TRBJ1-2|NA|TRBV10-3|TRBD1
CAIREQGAVGYTF
TGTGCCATCAGGGAACAGGGGGCTGTCGGCTACACCTTC
>TRBJ2-5|NA|TRBV2|TRBD2
CASSETRGGGRETQYF
TGTGCCAGCAGTGAAACGCGCGGCGGGGGACGAGAGACCCAGTACTTC
>TRBJ1-2|NA|TRBV2|NA
CASSPVTQGVNGYTF
TGTGCCAGCAGTCCCGTTACACAGGGAGTTAATGGCTACACCTTC
>TRBJ2-2|NA|TRBV7-2|NA
CASSLYRNTGELFF
TGTGCCAGCAGCTTATACAGGAACACCGGGGAGCTGTTTTTT
>TRBJ1-4|NA|TRBV3-1/TRBV3-2|NA
CASSYRTANEKLFF
TGTGCCAGCAGCTACCGGACAGCTAATGAAAAACTGTTTTTT
>TRBJ1-2|NA|TRBV19|TRBD1
CASNGQGGDYGYTF
TGTGCCAGTAACGGACAGGGGGGTGACTATGGCTACACCTTC
>TRBJ2-2|NA|TRBV7-9|NA
CASSSAGSNTGELFF
TGTGCCAGCAGTTCTGCGGGATCGAACACCGGGGAGCTGTTTTTT
>TRBJ2-2|few|TRBV7-8|TRBD2
CASSVGTRANTGELFF
TGTGCCAGCAGCGTAGGGACTAGGGCGAACACCGGGGAGCTGTTTTTT
>TRBJ1-2|NA|TRBV10-3|NA
CAISESHENYGYTF
TGTGCCATCAGTGAGTCCCACGAGAACTATGGCTACACCTTC
>TRBJ2-5|NA|TRBV9|NA
CASSREETQYF
TGTGCCAGCAGCAGAGAAGAGACCCAGTACTTC
>TRBJ2-5|few|TRBV2|TRBD2
CASSGGLAGGTQYF
TGTGCCAGCAGTGGAGGACTAGCGGGGGGGACCCAGTACTTC